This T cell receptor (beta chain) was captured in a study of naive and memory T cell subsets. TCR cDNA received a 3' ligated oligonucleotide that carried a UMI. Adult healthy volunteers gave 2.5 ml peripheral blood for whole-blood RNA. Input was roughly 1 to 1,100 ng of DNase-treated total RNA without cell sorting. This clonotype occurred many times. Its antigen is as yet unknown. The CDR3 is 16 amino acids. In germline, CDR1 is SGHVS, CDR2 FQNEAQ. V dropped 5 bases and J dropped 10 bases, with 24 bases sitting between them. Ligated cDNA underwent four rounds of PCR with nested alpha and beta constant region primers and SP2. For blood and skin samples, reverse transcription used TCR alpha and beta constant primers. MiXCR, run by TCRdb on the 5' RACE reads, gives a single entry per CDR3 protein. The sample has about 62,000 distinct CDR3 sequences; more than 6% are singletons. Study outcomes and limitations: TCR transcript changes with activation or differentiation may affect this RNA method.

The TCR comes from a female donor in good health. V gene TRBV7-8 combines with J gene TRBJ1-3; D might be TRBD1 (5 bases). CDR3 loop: CASSPQLGGSAETIYF. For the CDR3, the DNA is TGTGCCAGCAGCCCCCAACTCGGGGGGTCCGCAGAGACCATATATTTT.